The rows below give T cell receptor beta chains drawn from one sample of a study of blood T cells in healthy people across ages. A single record per CDR3 protein comes from TCRdb applying MiXCR to the 5' RACE reads. The sample yields about 1.4 million distinct CDR3 sequences, roughly 60% seen once. Specimen: blood. The receptors stem from a man aged 18 to 29 in good health. Both conserved end residues are trimmed from each CDR3.

v_call,cdr3_aa
TRBV21-1,ASSEGQTDYGYT
TRBV4-1,ASSPWQDNEQF
TRBV5-1,ASSLAAGEHEQY
TRBV4-1,ASSQAGTGGVETQY
TRBV29-1,SVGGESNSYEQY
TRBV6-1,ASRETGGDIQY
TRBV29-1,SVLGVYGEQF
TRBV29-1,SVEDRRTGYEQY
TRBV29-1,SALGGIYEQY
TRBV4-1,ASSQAPIGTGVGEQY
TRBV4-3,ASSQLDRDTDTQY
TRBV20-1,SATPGQGTDTQY
TRBV20-1,SAQAGARYEQY
TRBV7-2,ASSSNSGTSGYNEQF
TRBV4-1,ASSQGAGGLETQY
TRBV29-1,SDTGAGETQY
TRBV20-1,SARDLTASSYNEQY
TRBV10-3,AISDTGTGIYEQY